The 8 T cell receptor beta chains below come from one sample, sequenced in a study of blood T cell repertoires in COVID-19. Data came from immunoSEQ multiplex PCR; TCRdb stores just in-frame clones and leaves some out. Found here are fewer than 150,000 clones, roughly 85% of them singletons; the top ten hold about 13%. The specimen sequenced was peripheral blood. These receptors all come from a human donor in a cohort sampled during active COVID-19.

V gene TRBV7-8 combines with J gene TRBJ2-1; 7 nucleotides match TRBD1. Germline trimming cut 5 bases from V and 8 bases from J; bases unmatched to any gene: 15. Germline V CDR1 and CDR2: SGHVS, FQNEAQ. This CDR3 comprises 16 residues. In DNA, the CDR3 is TGTGCCAGCAGCCTAGGGGGACAGTGGGTACAATATGAGCAGTTCTTC. Its translation: CASSLGGQWVQYEQFF.

This clone was picked up a small number of times. The rearrangement joins TRBV15 to TRBJ1-1; D might be TRBD1 (5 bases). Per the germline V gene, CDR1 is LNHNV and CDR2 is YYDKDF (reference sequence). CDR3 length: 13 residues. V was clipped by 8 bases and J by 1 base, with 11 bases between them. The CDR3: CATGVGGNTEAFF. The CDR3 nucleotides are TGTGCCACCGGGGTCGGGGGGAACACTGAAGCTTTCTTT. The complete variable domain, with remaining parts taken from reference TRBV15 and TRBJ1-1, reads DAMVIQNPRYQVTQFGKPVTLSCSQTLNHNVMYWYQQKSSQAPKLLFHYYDKDFNNEADTPDNFQSRRPNTSFCFLDIRSPGLGDTAMYLCATGVGGNTEAFFGQGTRLTVV.

Only a few counts were recorded for this clone. This chain joins TRBV5-8 and TRBJ1-5; 7 bases are shared with TRBD1. With 4 bases clipped from V and 2 bases from J, the junction kept 9 bases outside the gene matches. The germline CDR1 and CDR2 sequences are SGHTS and YDEGEE. The CDR3 has 16 amino acids. The chain's CDR3 is CASSRTTGKGNQPQHF. The CDR3, as DNA: TGTGCCAGCAGCCGGACGACAGGGAAGGGCAATCAGCCCCAGCATTTT.

This chain connects TRBV30 to TRBJ1-2; 7 nucleotides match TRBD1. The ends lost 4 bases at V and 2 bases at J; junction bases unmatched: 1. The CDR3 spans 12 residues. Germline V gives CDR1 GTSNPN, CDR2 SVGIG (reference sequence). Here the CDR3 DNA reads TGTGCCTGGACAGGGGGGAACTATGGCTACACCTTC. Its translation: CAWTGGNYGYTF.

The rearrangement links TRBV30 to TRBJ2-1; possible D gene TRBD2, 7 bases. Germline CDR1 reads GTSNPN; CDR2 reads SVGIG (reference sequence). V lost 0 bases to trimming and J lost 10 bases, with 13 bases between them. The length of the CDR3 is 13 residues. CDR3 sequence reads: CAWSVRGGAEQFF. In nucleotides, the CDR3 is TGTGCCTGGAGTGTGAGGGGGGGCGCCGAGCAGTTCTTC. The full variable domain, in which reference TRBV30 and TRBJ2-1 provide the parts outside the CDR3, is SQTIHQWPATLVQPVGSPLSLECTVEGTSNPNLYWYRQAAGRGLQLLFYSVGIGQISSEVPQNLSASRPQDRQFILSSKKLLLSDSGFYLCAWSVRGGAEQFFGPGTRLTVL.

The CDR3 DNA reads TGTGCCAGCAGCCCGGGACTAGCGGGGGGATGGTCCTACAATGAGCAGTTCTTC. Its translation is CASSPGLAGGWSYNEQFF. The chain employs TRBV3-1 (or the pseudogene TRBV3-2) and TRBJ2-1; 15 bases align to TRBD2. Per the germline V gene, CDR1 is LGHDT and CDR2 is YNNKEL (reference sequence). CDR3 length: 18 residues. V trimming: 4 bases; J trimming: 1 base; junction bases outside the gene matches: 5.

CDR3 region: CASRRRAGNQPQHF. The CDR3 DNA is TGTGCCAGCAGGCGGAGGGCGGGGAATCAGCCCCAGCATTTT. The chain uses TRBV6-5 and TRBJ1-5; D is unresolved. The germline V and J ends were trimmed by 6 bases and 4 bases, with 13 bases remaining between them. The CDR3 sequence is 14 residues long. Germline CDR1 MNHEY, CDR2 SVGAGI.

In its sample, this clone was seen a few times. This chain joins TRBV2 and TRBJ2-7, with 15 bases lining up with TRBD2. CDR3 length: 14 amino acids. CDR1 and CDR2 from the germline V gene are SNHLY and FYNNEI. The trim removed 6 bases at V and 3 bases at J, leaving 0 bases unmatched. The CDR3 spells CASRGLAGGYEQYF. The CDR3 DNA sequence: TGTGCCAGCAGGGGACTAGCGGGGGGCTACGAGCAGTACTTC.